This passage covers 15 T cell receptor beta chains from one sample sequenced in a study of identical twins (TCRdb year 2016). Libraries were made using 5' RACE. The instrument was an Illumina HiSeq 2000. Clones were called with MiXCR by TCRdb after fastp trimmed the public reads at Q25, and only in-frame beta chains were retained. For every CDR3 protein sequence, its rows merge into one entry that carries the most common genes and DNA. This sample holds hundreds of thousands of distinct CDR3 sequences; under 9% were observed only once. In total, the top ten clones hold 0.75% to 1% of the sample. This sample also belongs to another study, concerning yellow fever vaccine responses in identical twins.

Sequencing input: PBMCs. The receptors here all came from a woman younger than 30 in good health.

The V gene is TRBV20-1, the J gene TRBJ2-1, with D perhaps TRBD2 (6 bases). The CDR3 totals 13 residues. Deletions cut 6 bases from V and 6 bases from J, with 15 bases between. Germline V gene data show CDR1 as DFQATT and CDR2 as SNEGSKA (reference sequence). Written as DNA, the CDR3 is TGCAGTGCCCGGACTGCGGGGACCAATGAGCAGTTCTTC. This sequence encodes CSARTAGTNEQFF.

The chain combines TRBV6-1 with TRBJ2-7; 10 bases align to TRBD1. This CDR3 is 13 amino acids long. Per the germline V gene, CDR1 is MNHNS and CDR2 is SASEGT. Germline trimming cut 10 bases from V and 4 bases from J; bases unmatched to any gene: 7. As DNA, the CDR3 is TGTGCCACCCGGACAGGGGGGAGGTACGAGCAGTACTTC. Translating it yields CATRTGGRYEQYF.

This clonotype was recorded a few times. V and J are TRBV28 and TRBJ2-6; 7 bases agree with TRBD1. V lost 4 bases to trimming and J lost 0 bases; unmatched junction nucleotides: 3. The length of the CDR3 is 16 residues. CDR1 and CDR2 from the germline V gene are MDHEN and SYDVKM. The CDR3 DNA reads as TGTGCCAGCAGTTACAGGGGTCGCTCTGGGGCCAACGTCCTGACTTTC. Its protein product is CASSYRGRSGANVLTF.

This clonotype was counted between two and nine times. The V gene is TRBV3-1, the J gene TRBJ2-7; D is perhaps TRBD2 (5 bases). Trimming cost V 1 base and J 6 bases, with 16 bases left between them. Germline V gene lookup returns CDR1 LGHDT and CDR2 YNNKEL (reference sequence). CDR3 length: 15 residues. The CDR3 bases are TGTGCCAGCAGCCAAGTTGCGCAGCTCGAGGGCGAGCAGTACTTC. This sequence encodes CASSQVAQLEGEQYF.

V gene TRBV15 combines with J gene TRBJ2-2; maybe TRBD1 (5 bases). V was cut by 0 bases and J by 4 bases, with 6 bases left in between. CDR1 and CDR2 from the germline V gene are LNHNV and YYDKDF (reference sequence). The CDR3 is 14 residues long. CDR3 sequence: CATSREQGTGELFF. CDR3 in DNA: TGTGCCACCAGCAGAGAGCAGGGCACCGGGGAGCTGTTTTTT.

This clonotype was seen only a few times. V usage is TRBV7-9 and J usage is TRBJ2-7; the match to TRBD2 covers 8 bases. The CDR3 loop spans 15 amino acids. V dropped 1 base and J dropped 7; count of bases not matched to a gene: 9. Germline loops: CDR1 SEHNR, CDR2 FQNEAQ (reference sequence). CDR3 region: CASSLVEAGAGEQYF. DNA for the CDR3: TGTGCCAGCAGCTTAGTAGAAGCGGGAGCGGGGGAGCAGTACTTC.

The V and J genes are TRBV12-3 or TRBV12-4 and TRBJ2-1, with a possible D match to TRBD2 (7 bases). CDR3 length: 13 amino acids. V lost 8 bases and J 7 bases, leaving 15 bases between the germline ends. The CDR3: CASGAGARNEQFF. CDR3 nucleotides: TGTGCCAGCGGCGCGGGGGCGCGTAATGAGCAGTTCTTC.

This clonotype has just a few counts. The V gene is TRBV5-1, the J gene TRBJ2-3; the D is unclear. This CDR3 spans 16 amino acids. The germline V gene has CDR1 SGHRS and CDR2 YFSETQ. Trimming shortened V by 2 bases and J by 0 bases, and 13 bases separated the two germline ends. The CDR3 DNA reads as TGCGCCAGCAGCTTTTTACGGATAACTAGCACAGATACGCAGTATTTT. It is translated as CASSFLRITSTDTQYF. Looking up the rest from reference TRBV5-1 and TRBJ2-3 gives the full variable domain: KAGVTQTPRYLIKTRGQQVTLSCSPISGHRSVSWYQQTPGQGLQFLFEYFSETQRNKGNFPGRFSGRQFSNSRSEMNVSTLELGDSALYLCASSFLRITSTDTQYFGPGTRLTVL.

A few counts support this clonotype. This chain uses TRBV18 with TRBJ2-7, with a tentative D call TRBD1 (5 bases). This CDR3 comprises 15 residues. Trimming removed 3 bases at V and 2 bases at J, with 14 bases between. CDR1 is KGHSH and CDR2 is LQKENI in the germline V gene. In DNA, the CDR3 is TGTGCCAGCTCACCTCAAAAGGGGCCCACCTACGAGCAGTACTTC. Protein: CASSPQKGPTYEQYF.

This clonotype was observed many times. This chain links TRBV5-5 with TRBJ1-1; 10 nucleotides align to TRBD1. Trimming took 4 bases from V and 4 from J; bases not matched to a gene: 4. The CDR3 length is 14 residues. Germline V gives CDR1 SGHKS, CDR2 YYEKEE (reference sequence). The DNA for the CDR3 is TGTGCCAGCAGCAGGACAGGGGGGAGCACTGAAGCTTTCTTT. This codes for CASSRTGGSTEAFF.

This clonotype turned up a few times. V gene TRBV20-1 combines with J gene TRBJ1-1; 9 bases align to TRBD1. Germline CDR1 is DFQATT and CDR2 is SNEGSKA (reference sequence). Unmatched junction bases numbered 4, after V lost 0 bases and J lost 5 bases. The CDR3 consists of 14 residues. CDR3 loop: CSAREGTGRTEAFF. The CDR3 DNA reads TGCAGTGCTAGAGAAGGGACAGGGAGAACTGAAGCTTTCTTT.

This clonotype appeared a few times. J is TRBJ2-5 and V is TRBV9; a weak D match, TRBD1 (6 bases). V was cut by 3 bases and J by 0 bases, with 12 bases left in between. Germline assignment: CDR1 SGDLS and CDR2 YYNGEE. The CDR3 covers 15 residues. The CDR3 reads CASSEADSHQETQYF. The CDR3 region has the DNA TGTGCCAGCAGCGAGGCGGACAGCCACCAAGAGACCCAGTACTTC.

This clonotype occurred many times. J is TRBJ2-7 and V is TRBV9, with 7 bases matching TRBD2. V was clipped by 4 bases and J by 7 bases; unmatched bases: 8. Germline CDR1 reads SGDLS; CDR2 reads YYNGEE. This CDR3 spans 13 amino acids. CDR3 sequence: CASSPRQGGEQYF. DNA of the CDR3: TGTGCCAGCAGCCCCCGGCAGGGAGGGGAGCAGTACTTC.

This clonotype was found a few times. The chain employs TRBV29-1 and TRBJ1-1, with D unclear. CDR1 and CDR2 (germline): SQVTM, ANQGSEA. V dropped 4 bases and J dropped 0 bases, with 9 bases sitting between them. The CDR3 consists of 13 residues. The CDR3 nucleotides are TGCAGCGTTGTAGCCTCCATGAACACTGAAGCTTTCTTT. Protein: CSVVASMNTEAFF.

This clonotype was observed at least ten times. The chain carries TRBV9 and TRBJ2-2; 13 bases map to TRBD2. The CDR3 totals 19 residues. Germline V gene sequence: CDR1 SGDLS, CDR2 YYNGEE. Losses at the gene ends were 4 bases for V and 7 bases for J; bases not matched to a gene: 16. CDR3 sequence reads: CASSPRPGLAGTFVGELFF. The CDR3 region has the DNA TGTGCCAGCAGCCCGAGACCGGGACTAGCGGGGACCTTCGTCGGGGAGCTGTTTTTT.